This entry lists 10 T cell receptor beta chains sequenced from one sample in a study of blood T cell repertoires in COVID-19. Profiling relied on immunoSEQ multiplex PCR, and the TCRdb table lists in-frame clones only, not all of them. The sample lists about 21,000 clones; 70% to 85% were seen once. Specimen: peripheral blood. The source is a human donor in a cohort sampled during active COVID-19.

V usage is TRBV11-2 and J usage is TRBJ2-3; a possible D gene is TRBD2 (5 bases). V lost 5 bases to trimming and J lost 3 bases, with 18 bases between them. Per germline, CDR1 SGHAT and CDR2 FQNNGV. The CDR3 spans 16 residues. The DNA of the CDR3 is TGTGCCAGCAGCCCAAATGCCGGGATACGGACAGATACGCAGTATTTT. Translation gives CASSPNAGIRTDTQYF.

This chain uses TRBV14 with TRBJ1-2; TRBD1 matches at 9 bases. The CDR3 extends over 15 amino acids. The V and J ends lost 4 bases and 6 bases, in that order; junction bases with no gene match: 9. CDR1 SGHDN and CDR2 FVKESK come from the germline V gene. CDR3 sequence reads: CASSLTNRGPNGYTF. CDR3 DNA: TGTGCCAGCAGCCTAACAAACAGGGGGCCTAATGGCTACACCTTC.

This chain connects TRBV27 to TRBJ2-3, with 7 positions matching TRBD2. Trimming at V came to 7 bases and at J to 10 bases, leaving 14 bases not matched to a gene. The CDR3 totals 14 residues. Per germline, CDR1 MNHEY and CDR2 SMNVEV (reference sequence). CDR3 loop: CASMRASGVWAQYF. CDR3 bases: TGTGCCAGCATGAGGGCTAGCGGAGTTTGGGCGCAGTATTTT.

The chain is built from TRBV6-6 and TRBJ2-2; 12 nucleotides match TRBD1. J lost 10 bases, V lost 5 bases, and 14 bases had no gene match. CDR1 MNHNY and CDR2 SVGAGI come from the germline V gene (reference sequence). The CDR3 spans 17 residues. CDR3 protein: CASSQRRDRGQGEELFF. The CDR3 DNA reads TGTGCCAGCAGTCAAAGGCGGGACAGGGGGCAGGGCGAGGAGCTGTTTTTT.

This clone was observed a single time. This rearrangement joins TRBV7-2 to TRBJ1-4; no firm D call. CDR3 size: 17 residues. Germline V gene data show CDR1 as SGHTA and CDR2 as FQGNSA. Trimming shortened V by 5 bases and J by 5 bases, and 21 bases separated the two germline ends. The CDR3 DNA reads as TGTGCCAGCAGCCCACCCCCCCCGCAACTCCCGAATGAAAAACTGTTTTTT. Translated: CASSPPPPQLPNEKLFF.

The chain joins TRBV19 to TRBJ2-1, with D tentatively TRBD2 (6 bases). Germline V gene sequence: CDR1 LNHDA, CDR2 SQIVND (reference sequence). This CDR3 has 14 residues. Trimming pared 8 bases from V and 3 bases from J, leaving 14 bases between. CDR3 residues: CASRRGAGYNEQFF. As DNA, the CDR3 is TGTGCCAGTCGCCGCGGGGCTGGCTACAATGAGCAGTTCTTC.

Sample share makes this clone medium-sized. The genes are TRBV4-3 and TRBJ2-7; maybe TRBD1 (5 bases). The CDR3 runs 15 residues. V gave up 8 bases and J gave up 6 bases, with 23 bases separating them. CDR1 and CDR2 from the germline V gene are LGHNA and YSLEER. The CDR3 sequence is CASSTAQGPTFEQYF. In DNA form, the CDR3 reads TGCGCCAGCTCGACAGCGCAGGGCCCTACTTTCGAGCAGTACTTC.

This sequence joins TRBV4-2 and TRBJ2-2; 8 positions agree with TRBD1. This CDR3 is 15 amino acids long. The J segment lost 1 base and the V segment lost 4 bases, leaving 2 bases of the junction unmatched. Per germline, CDR1 LGHNA and CDR2 YNFKEQ. CDR3 region: CASSPGTGNTGELFF. The CDR3 nucleotides read TGTGCCAGCAGCCCCGGGACAGGGAACACCGGGGAGCTGTTTTTT.

V usage is TRBV7-6 and J usage is TRBJ2-1, with a weak D call TRBD1 (6 bases). CDR3 length: 16 residues. V shed 5 bases and J shed 4 bases, with 18 bases lying between them. The germline gives CDR1 SGHVS, CDR2 FNYEAQ. CDR3 region: CASSLNHGTPYNEQFF. The CDR3 DNA is TGTGCCAGCAGCCTGAACCACGGGACACCTTACAATGAGCAGTTCTTC.

The chain combines TRBV19 with TRBJ2-5; 7 positions agree with TRBD2. Germline-derived CDR1 and CDR2 are LNHDA and SQIVND (reference sequence). There are 15 residues in the CDR3. The trim removed 3 bases at V and 2 bases at J, leaving 6 bases unmatched. The CDR3 sequence is CASSILGGGQETQYF. CDR3 nucleotides: TGTGCCAGTAGTATTCTTGGGGGAGGGCAAGAGACCCAGTACTTC.